This note documents a single TCR beta chain sequence. The antigen this receptor binds is unknown. Base-call qualities are not available, and no considerably larger clone is one nucleotide away. The entry originates in a study of cytotoxic CD8 clonotypes in ibrutinib-treated CLL (dated by TCRdb to the early 2020s). Concerning the study at large: In this cohort, approximately 15 patients were treatment-naive and ten to eleven were relapsed/refractory, while around 17 had unmutated IGHV. Partial responses were observed in 24 patients and complete responses in 2; after a median follow-up of 68 months, remission was maintained in 14 patients and progression was observed in approximately twelve. Samples at response were collected after a median of about 13 months of treatment, with a range of roughly 6 to 40 months. On average, each sample had hundreds of thousands of productive templates and about 89,000 productive rearrangements. Of the roughly 86 participants in the trial, about 26 had longitudinal samples available. Cryopreserved peripheral blood mononuclear cells were collected before treatment, at response, and at either disease progression or sustained remission. Broader findings and caveats from the paper: Public clonotypes were rare and either shrank or stayed stable during treatment, and the rise in clonality at ibrutinib response reflected expansion of private clonotypes. At baseline, clonality was higher than in age-matched healthy donors and showed a strong correlation with circulating CD8+ T-cell counts. Sustained-remission and progressing patients did not have matched sampling times, and lymph node repertoires were not examined. At ibrutinib response clonality went up, during sustained remission it held steady, and at progression it dropped back toward baseline.

For TCR beta library preparation, approximately 1.9 micrograms of genomic DNA was extracted from cryopreserved PBMCs. Longitudinal blood samples from CLL patients on ibrutinib monotherapy underwent high-throughput TCR beta sequencing. The patients were enrolled in a single-center, open-label phase 2 trial of ibrutinib monotherapy. Each clonotype received, on average, roughly 9.6x coverage in deep resolution sequencing performed on a MiSeq, where the target depth lay between 1 in 1 million and 1 in 200,000 T cells. The immunoSEQ hsTCRB Kit was used to generate the TCR beta libraries. As for the authors' bioinformatics: ImmunoSEQ Data Assistant and ImmunoSEQ Analyzer were used for data analysis, and V, D and J genes were assigned according to IMGT definitions. Clonality was computed as one minus normalized Shannon entropy of productive rearrangement frequencies, ranging from 0 to 1. Public clonotype analysis was restricted to overrepresented clonotypes comprising at least 0.05% of each patient's repertoire. Roughly 12 age-matched healthy donor repertoires from immuneACCESS were used as controls for clonality. This is the immuneACCESS table as TCRdb keeps it, with only in-frame sequences that have V and J called. A part of the clones is gone; compared with another copy, unresolved V genes explain less than half, and the rest is unexplained. V, J and clone size derive from that table, while D and trimming were established from the DNA sequence. The sample table holds about 30,000 clones, of which approximately 54% were seen once. Clones ranked in the top ten supply over 4.5% of the sample.

The germline V gene gives CDR1 as SGHAT and CDR2 as FQNNGV. The CDR3, from cysteine to phenylalanine, totals 14 residues. Of the read, only the CDR3 DNA is kept; its 42 bases are in frame from base 1. V was cut back by 5 bases and J by 0 bases, leaving a gap of 10 bases between them. The sequencing here drew on PBMCs, taken before ibrutinib treatment. The source of this sequence is a human donor with chronic lymphocytic leukemia. This chain is built from TRBV11-2 and TRBJ2-5; TRBD1 is perhaps the D gene, given 6 matching bases. The DNA sequence is given as TGTGCCAGCAGCCACGGGACATACCAAGAGACCCAGTACTTC. This sequence encodes CASSHGTYQETQYF.